This passage covers 2 T cell receptor beta chains from one sample sequenced in a study of radiotherapy plus CTLA-4 blockade in lung cancer. Produced via immunoSEQ multiplex PCR; TCRdb's table is partial and in-frame only. Of tens of thousands of clones in the sample, 77% are singletons; the top ten hold 3.5% to 4%. Sequencing used peripheral blood, obtained from a patient treated with radiotherapy plus ipilimumab. The receptors derive from a human donor with non-small cell lung cancer who had a partial response to radiotherapy plus ipilimumab.

The chain employs TRBV5-6 and TRBJ2-1; 9 nucleotides align to TRBD1. The CDR3 consists of 14 residues. Germline CDR1 reads SGHDT; CDR2 reads YYEEEE. Unmatched junction bases numbered 2, after V lost 3 bases and J lost 4 bases. The CDR3 here is CASSSGQGYNEQFF. In DNA, the CDR3 is TGTGCCAGCAGCTCGGGACAGGGTTACAATGAGCAGTTCTTC.

J is TRBJ2-1 and V is TRBV28, with TRBD2 identical over 9 bases. V gave up 4 bases and J gave up 8 bases; unmatched junction bases: 6. The CDR3 extends over 14 amino acids. Germline values: CDR1 MDHEN, CDR2 SYDVKM. The CDR3 sequence is CASSSERGDHEQFF. DNA for the CDR3: TGTGCCAGCAGTTCGGAGCGGGGGGACCATGAGCAGTTCTTC.